This T cell receptor (beta chain) is drawn from a study of cytomegalovirus exposure and HLA in healthy donors. Study-wide results and caveats: 150 or so TCR beta chains were listed as cytomegalovirus-associated.

To note about this clone: Its matching antigen is unknown.

The CDR3 covers 15 residues. In germline, CDR1 is SGHTA, CDR2 FQGNSA. Trimming took 2 bases from V and 6 from J; bases not matched to a gene: 10. With 60 Vbeta and 13 Jbeta primers, the PCR was carried out. Measured with immunoSEQ multiplex PCR; TCRdb has only the in-frame clones, and not every one. The repertoire holds about 150,000 clones, around four fifths seen once, with roughly 2.5% in the top ten. The chain joins TRBV7-2 to TRBJ2-7; TRBD1 matches 7 bases. The sequence was collected from a boy between 2 and 15 years old in good health and CMV-seronegative. The specimen was PBMCs. This chain's CDR3 is CASSLSDREDPEQYF. The CDR3 DNA reads TGTGCCAGCAGCTTATCTGACAGGGAAGATCCCGAGCAGTACTTC.